The rows below give T cell receptor beta chains drawn from one sample of a study of sequential checkpoint blockade in melanoma. Here immunoSEQ multiplex PCR was the method, and the copy in TCRdb shows in-frame clones only, minus some. The sample has about 12,000 clones; roughly four fifths are singletons. This specimen consisted of CD8+ T cells sorted from blood (inferred from file names), obtained from a patient given nivolumab and ipilimumab in sequence. Source of these receptors: a human donor with melanoma. Each CDR3 is given without its conserved first and last residue. A D gene is named only where the DNA matches it firmly.

TRBJ2-7,TRBV7-6,TRBD1,ASSLAEDGGTGGNYEQY
.,TRBV27,TRBD1,ASSPGQGYEQY
TRBJ2-1,TRBV2,TRBD2,ASRVTSGRVNEQF
TRBJ2-2,TRBV9,.,ASGHTGELF
TRBJ1-1,TRBV5-4,.,ASSLTENTEAF
TRBJ1-2,TRBV29-1,.,SVVSFGSASTSNYGYT
TRBJ2-7,TRBV29-1,.,SVRGLVFHEQY
TRBJ2-2,TRBV6-1,.,ASSERDTGELF
TRBJ1-6,TRBV7-6,.,ASSLYPTQGLDNSPLH
TRBJ2-3,TRBV5-1,.,ASSFLSTADTQY
TRBJ2-7,TRBV27,TRBD1,ASSPGTGLGEQY
TRBJ2-1,TRBV19,.,ASTGGNEQF
TRBJ2-3,TRBV15,.,ATSTGGAPDTQC
TRBJ2-2,TRBV11-2,TRBD1,ASSPRTGANTGELF
TRBJ1-2,TRBV4-1,.,ASSHSGDGYT